Shown below are 14 T cell receptor beta chains from a single sample sequenced in a study of T cells in Graves' hyperthyroidism and ophthalmopathy. The source material, RNA transcripts, was used to amplify TCR beta CDR3 regions. The study used the HTBI primer set for a first-round RT-PCR of the TCR CDR3. TCRdb called the multiplex PCR reads again in MiXCR, with one record for every CDR3 protein. The sample has a few hundred thousand distinct CDR3 sequences; approximately 44% are singletons. Material for sequencing was peripheral blood or thyroid tissue (not recorded which). These TCRs come from an adult woman with Graves' disease, either hyperthyroidism or ophthalmopathy (not recorded which).

This clonotype was recorded at least ten times. The chain carries TRBV6-1 and TRBJ2-7; 7 nucleotides align to TRBD2. Germline V lookup: CDR1 MNHNS, CDR2 SASEGT. This CDR3 has 14 residues. V shed 6 bases, J shed 2 bases, and the junction held 7 bases outside the gene matches. This chain's CDR3 is CASRLLADAYEQYF. The CDR3 DNA follows: TGTGCCAGCAGGCTTCTAGCGGATGCCTACGAGCAGTACTTC.

V gene TRBV7-2 combines with J gene TRBJ1-4, with 7 bases aligning to TRBD1. Germline lookup yields CDR1 SGHTA and CDR2 FQGNSA. Germline trimming cut 0 bases from V and 0 bases from J; bases unmatched to any gene: 4. CDR3 size: 17 residues. For the CDR3, the DNA is TGTGCCAGCAGCTTAGCTCCAACAGGGGCAACTAATGAAAAACTGTTTTTT. This codes for CASSLAPTGATNEKLFF.

This clonotype was recorded many times. The chain combines TRBV11-2 with TRBJ2-5, with D possibly TRBD2 on 6 matching bases. Germline-derived CDR1 and CDR2 are SGHAT and FQNNGV. The CDR3 runs 16 residues. V gave up 5 bases and J gave up 3 bases, with 19 bases separating them. The CDR3 protein is CASSPLGVRREETQYF. The CDR3 bases are TGTGCCAGCAGCCCCCTGGGGGTTCGGAGGGAAGAGACCCAGTACTTC.

This clonotype has ten or more counts. The rearrangement links TRBV2 to TRBJ2-2; D gene unclear. The CDR3 spans 14 residues. Germline loops: CDR1 SNHLY, CDR2 FYNNEI. Trimming pared 3 bases from V and 4 bases from J, leaving 9 bases between. In nucleotides, the CDR3 is TGTGCCAGCAGTGAGGGCCCTCTCACCGGGGAGCTGTTTTTT. Amino acid sequence: CASSEGPLTGELFF.

This clonotype was seen many times. The CDR3, as DNA: TGCGCCAGCAGCTTGGGGCTAGCAGAAGAGCAGTACTTC. Protein product: CASSLGLAEEQYF. This rearrangement joins TRBV5-1 to TRBJ2-7; possible D gene TRBD2, 5 bases. The germline V gene encodes CDR1 SGHRS and CDR2 YFSETQ. V gave up 0 bases and J gave up 7 bases, with 11 bases separating them. The CDR3 is made up of 13 amino acids.

V is TRBV7-9 and J is TRBJ1-6; D is unresolved. The V gene lost 6 bases and the J gene lost 7 bases, with 7 bases spanning the gap. This CDR3 spans 12 amino acids. In germline, CDR1 is SEHNR, CDR2 FQNEAQ (reference sequence). CDR3 DNA: TGTGCCAGCAGACCACCAAATTCACCCCTCCACTTT. It yields the protein CASRPPNSPLHF.

The chain recombines TRBV7-9 with TRBJ2-5, with 9 bases fitting TRBD1. Germline CDR1 is SEHNR and CDR2 is FQNEAQ (reference sequence). V was clipped by 5 bases and J by 4 bases; unmatched bases: 5. The CDR3 is 14 amino acids. The CDR3, as DNA: TGTGCCAGCAGCGACCGGACAGGGGCAGAGACCCAGTACTTC. This gives the protein CASSDRTGAETQYF.

A word on this clonotype: Lacking the conserved final phenylalanine or tryptophan, this CDR3 likely reflects a read error. The DNA is omitted, as the CDR3 cannot be located on it reliably, and the CDR3 follows TCRdb's listing. This chain uses TRBV5-1 with TRBJ1-3. Looked up from germline, CDR1 is SGHRS and CDR2 is YFSETQ. The length of the CDR3 is 11 amino acids, counting both ends. The CDR3 sequence: CASSLEAGRLS.

V usage is TRBV5-1 and J usage is TRBJ1-1; the match to TRBD1 covers 8 bases. Looked up from germline, CDR1 is SGHRS and CDR2 is YFSETQ. Unmatched junction bases numbered 8, after V lost 3 bases and J lost 4 bases. This CDR3 spans 15 amino acids. The CDR3 DNA follows: TGCGCCAGCAGCTCCCAGGGGGCTTCCTTCACTGAAGCTTTCTTT. Its protein is CASSSQGASFTEAFF.

This clonotype was observed at least ten times. The gene calls are TRBV7-2 and TRBJ2-5; unclear D gene. The CDR3 loop spans 13 amino acids. V was trimmed by 5 bases and J by 2 bases, leaving 9 bases between them. Germline values: CDR1 SGHTA, CDR2 FQGNSA. The CDR3 reads CASSPQPQETQYF. CDR3 nucleotides: TGTGCCAGCAGCCCCCAGCCACAAGAGACCCAGTACTTC. The entire variable domain, with the rest obtained from reference TRBV7-2 and TRBJ2-5, is as follows: GAGVSQSPSNKVTEKGKDVELRCDPISGHTALYWYRQSLGQGLEFLIYFQGNSAPDKSGLPSDRFSAERTGGSVSTLTIQRTQQEDSAVYLCASSPQPQETQYFGPGTRLLVL.

The chain employs TRBV7-3 and TRBJ1-5; D unclear. The V end lost 1 base, the J end lost 2 bases, and 9 bases lay between the germline ends. Germline CDR1 reads SGHTA; CDR2 reads FQGTGA. The CDR3 spans 15 residues. DNA for the CDR3: TGTGCCAGCAGCTTAATGGGTTATGGCAATCAGCCCCAGCATTTT. It translates to CASSLMGYGNQPQHF.

This clonotype was seen more than once but under ten times. The V and J genes are TRBV27 and TRBJ2-7, with 7 bases fitting TRBD1. Germline V gene data show CDR1 as MNHEY and CDR2 as SMNVEV (reference sequence). The junction had 5 bases not matched to a gene; V was cut back by 3 bases and J by 6 bases. The CDR3 runs 13 residues. CDR3 protein: CASSLRGPGEQYF. CDR3 in DNA: TGTGCCAGCAGTTTGAGGGGGCCTGGCGAGCAGTACTTC.

This sequence joins TRBV20-1 and TRBJ1-5; TRBD1 is a possible D gene (6 bases). Per the germline V gene, CDR1 is DFQATT and CDR2 is SNEGSKA (reference sequence). The CDR3 sequence is 14 residues long. Trimming took off 3 bases at V and 11 bases at J, with 20 bases between the two ends. CDR3 coding DNA: TGCAGTGCTAGGCGGGAGGGGGGCTCGATCGCCCAGCATTTT. It specifies CSARREGGSIAQHF.

CDR3: CASSSQGENSPLHF. In nucleotides, the CDR3 is TGTGCCAGCAGCTCCCAGGGGGAGAACTCACCCCTCCACTTT. The chain is built from TRBV5-5 and TRBJ1-6, with 7 bases fitting TRBD1. The CDR3 is 14 residues long. Germline CDR1 and CDR2: SGHKS and YYEKEE (reference sequence). Germline trimming cut 3 bases from V and 10 bases from J; bases unmatched to any gene: 7.